One and the same sample provided the 30 T cell receptor beta chains below, sequenced in a study of cytomegalovirus exposure and HLA in healthy donors. Primers included in the PCR were 60 Vbeta and 13 Jbeta primers. TCRdb's table, derived via immunoSEQ multiplex PCR, lists solely in-frame clones and lacks some. The data hold 140,000 to 150,000 clones, with 80% observed a single time. Sequenced input: PBMCs. These receptor sequences come from a middle-aged man in good health and CMV-seronegative.

This clone occurred once. The chain has TRBV7-8 and TRBJ1-5; D might be TRBD1 (6 bases). This CDR3 has 18 residues. Deletions cut 1 base from V and 4 bases from J, with 20 bases between. The germline V gene has CDR1 SGHVS and CDR2 FQNEAQ. CDR3 amino acids: CASSLESGQVRPNQPQHF. Written as DNA, the CDR3 is TGTGCCAGCAGCTTAGAGTCGGGACAAGTTCGCCCAAATCAGCCCCAGCATTTT.

The J gene is TRBJ1-4, the V gene TRBV25-1; 7 positions agree with TRBD1. The CDR3 sequence is 15 residues long. J was trimmed by 8 bases and V by 3 bases; bases with no gene match: 9. The germline gives CDR1 MGHDK, CDR2 SYGVNS. The DNA of the CDR3 is TGTGCCAGCAGTGATAAGTCAGGGGGGCGAGAAAAACTGTTTTTT. As protein: CASSDKSGGREKLFF.

The rearrangement joins TRBV6-5 to TRBJ2-4; D might be TRBD2 (5 bases). Per germline, CDR1 MNHEY and CDR2 SVGAGI. This CDR3 is 15 amino acids long. V gave up 11 bases and J gave up 0 bases, with 17 bases separating them. The CDR3 DNA is TGTGCCTCCGCCGTGGACTTCGGAGCCAAAAACATTCAGTACTTC. Translation: CASAVDFGAKNIQYF.

This chain uses TRBV10-3 with TRBJ1-5, with TRBD1 identical over 7 bases. V gave up 4 bases and J gave up 5 bases; unmatched junction bases: 2. In germline, CDR1 is ENHRY, CDR2 SYGVKD. The CDR3 is made up of 13 amino acids. The chain's CDR3 is CAISGTGDQPQHF. The DNA for the CDR3 is TGTGCCATCAGTGGGACAGGTGATCAGCCCCAGCATTTT.

This clone appeared a few times. V usage is TRBV10-1 and J usage is TRBJ1-5, with D unclear. Trimming took off 9 bases at V and 7 bases at J, with 7 bases between the two ends. Germline V gene lookup returns CDR1 WNHNN and CDR2 SYGVQD (reference sequence). This CDR3 region has 10 residues. The CDR3 DNA follows: TGCGCCAGGCCCCGGCAGCCCCAGCATTTT. Amino acids: CARPRQPQHF.

The chain combines TRBV18 with TRBJ1-5, with no clear D. V lost 3 bases, J lost 6 bases, and 9 bases lay in between. Germline V CDR1 and CDR2: KGHSH, LQKENI. The CDR3 loop spans 13 amino acids. Here the CDR3 reads CASSPEAPQPQHF. The CDR3 region has the DNA TGTGCCAGCTCACCGGAGGCCCCTCAGCCCCAGCATTTT.

CDR3 DNA sequence: TGCGCCAGCAGCTTAGGGGTGGACTCCTACGAGCAGTACTTC. Protein: CASSLGVDSYEQYF. J is TRBJ2-7 and V is TRBV5-1; possible D gene TRBD1, 5 bases. This CDR3 contains 14 residues. In germline, CDR1 is SGHRS, CDR2 YFSETQ. Between the trimmed V and J ends, which lost 2 bases and 0 bases, there was a span of 9 bases.

CDR3: CASRTTVYEQYF. The CDR3 coding sequence is TGTGCCAGCAGGACGACAGTCTACGAGCAGTACTTC. The chain links TRBV28 to TRBJ2-7; D possibly corresponds to TRBD1 (5 bases). Trimming pared 6 bases from V and 3 bases from J, leaving 9 bases between. The CDR3 is made up of 12 amino acids. Germline loops: CDR1 MDHEN, CDR2 SYDVKM.

This clone was picked up a small number of times. This sequence joins TRBV6-5 and TRBJ2-3, with unresolved D. There are 12 residues in the CDR3. Trimming shortened V by 5 bases and J by 8 bases, and 11 bases separated the two germline ends. Germline V CDR1 and CDR2: MNHEY, SVGAGI. The CDR3 nucleotides are TGTGCCAGCAGTGGCCCCCTTTTTACGCAGTATTTT. Amino acid sequence: CASSGPLFTQYF.

This clone has only one observation. The chain joins TRBV29-1 to TRBJ2-1; possibly TRBD2 for D (7 bases). The V end was cut by 3 bases, the J end by 12 bases, with 27 bases between. Germline values: CDR1 SQVTM, CDR2 ANQGSEA. The CDR3 sequence is 16 residues long. Here the CDR3 reads CSVDRGGGERGRGQFF. The CDR3 DNA follows: TGCAGCGTTGATAGAGGCGGGGGTGAGAGGGGCAGGGGGCAGTTCTTC.

This clone appeared many times. The rearrangement links TRBV12-5 to TRBJ1-4, with TRBD1 matching over 11 bases. V lost 1 base to trimming and J lost 8 bases; unmatched junction nucleotides: 3. The germline CDR1 and CDR2 sequences are LGHNT and FRNRAP. The CDR3 runs 15 residues. In DNA form, the CDR3 reads TGTGCTAGTGGTTTGGGGACAGGGGGCCAGGAAAAACTGTTTTTT. Protein: CASGLGTGGQEKLFF.

This clone showed up just once. The gene calls are TRBV5-1 and TRBJ2-1, with unresolved D. The CDR3 is 14 residues long. Germline values: CDR1 SGHRS, CDR2 YFSETQ. The V end lost 0 bases, the J end lost 7 bases, and 11 bases lay between the germline ends. The CDR3 region has the DNA TGCGCCAGCAGCTTGGCCCTCCTAGATAATGAGCAGTTCTTC. Amino acid sequence: CASSLALLDNEQFF.

The rearrangement uses TRBV19 and TRBJ1-5; D call uncertain. V was cut by 2 bases and J by 3 bases, with 14 bases left in between. CDR1 is LNHDA and CDR2 is SQIVND in the germline V gene (reference sequence). This CDR3 is built from 16 residues. This CDR3 reads CASSIPRTGYNQPQHF. The CDR3 DNA sequence: TGTGCCAGTAGTATACCCCGGACGGGATACAATCAGCCCCAGCATTTT. The complete variable domain, with remaining parts taken from reference TRBV19 and TRBJ1-5, reads DGGITQSPKYLFRKEGQNVTLSCEQNLNHDAMYWYRQDPGQGLRLIYYSQIVNDFQKGDIAEGYSVSREKKESFPLTVTSAQKNPTAFYLCASSIPRTGYNQPQHFGDGTRLSIL.

The rearrangement uses TRBV5-8 and TRBJ1-6; a weak D match, TRBD1 (6 bases). Germline CDR1 is SGHTS and CDR2 is YDEGEE. Trimming stripped 7 bases from V and 7 bases from J, with 18 bases between. The CDR3 loop spans 15 amino acids. CDR3 sequence (DNA): TGTGCCAGCGTCAGTGAAACGAGGGGGAATTCACCCCTCCACTTT. Translated: CASVSETRGNSPLHF.

This clone was seen a single time. This chain connects TRBV5-1 to TRBJ2-5, with 7 bases that match TRBD2. From germline, CDR1 is SGHRS and CDR2 YFSETQ. This CDR3 region has 16 residues. J lost 5 bases, V lost 0 bases, and 10 bases had no gene match. CDR3: CASSLGEGRFGETQYF. The CDR3 DNA follows: TGCGCCAGCAGCTTGGGGGAGGGTCGGTTCGGGGAGACCCAGTACTTC.

This clone was seen a few times. The chain combines TRBV5-8 with TRBJ1-2, with D possibly matching TRBD1 (5 bases). The germline V gene encodes CDR1 SGHTS and CDR2 YDEGEE. V was cut by 2 bases and J by 5 bases, with 10 bases left in between. The CDR3 totals 13 residues. CDR3 in DNA: TGTGCCAGCAGCTTTCTCAGGGATTATGGCTACACCTTC. Protein product: CASSFLRDYGYTF.

The rearrangement uses TRBV19 and TRBJ1-5, with D possibly matching TRBD1 (5 bases). Germline values: CDR1 LNHDA, CDR2 SQIVND (reference sequence). The ends were cut back, 8 bases at V and 5 bases at J, with 10 bases in the middle. There are 12 residues in the CDR3. The CDR3: CASAAGYQPQHF. CDR3 DNA sequence: TGTGCCAGTGCGGCAGGGTATCAGCCCCAGCATTTT.

The chain joins TRBV11-2 to TRBJ1-2; possibly TRBD1 for D (5 bases). From germline, CDR1 is SGHAT and CDR2 FQNNGV. Trimming took off 1 base at V and 8 bases at J, with 14 bases between the two ends. The CDR3 is 14 amino acids. In DNA, the CDR3 is TGTGCCAGCAGCTTAGTTGGGACTACGGGCGGCTACACCTTC. This gives the protein CASSLVGTTGGYTF.

This clone was seen a single time. The rearrangement links TRBV9 to TRBJ1-5; tentative D call: TRBD1 (5 bases). This CDR3 is 18 amino acids long. Germline values: CDR1 SGDLS, CDR2 YYNGEE. V was pared by 2 bases and J by 5 bases, with 23 bases between. CDR3 protein: CASSVEGQSDPWDQPQHF. The CDR3, as DNA: TGTGCCAGCAGCGTGGAGGGGCAGTCGGACCCCTGGGATCAGCCCCAGCATTTT.

This clone was seen a single time. DNA of the CDR3: TGCAGCGCGAGCGAGGCCAGGGCCTTTAACACTGAAGCTTTCTTT. This codes for CSASEARAFNTEAFF. This chain connects TRBV29-1 to TRBJ1-1; perhaps TRBD1 as D (5 bases). CDR3 length equals 15 residues. V lost 7 bases to trimming and J lost 2 bases, with 20 bases between them. Per the germline V gene, CDR1 is SQVTM and CDR2 is ANQGSEA.

This clone occurred a few times. The chain combines TRBV29-1 with TRBJ2-2; weak D call: TRBD1 (6 bases). This CDR3 has 13 amino acids. Trimming shortened V by 4 bases and J by 4 bases, and 10 bases separated the two germline ends. Germline assignment: CDR1 SQVTM and CDR2 ANQGSEA. The CDR3 loop reads CSVGGQITGELFF. CDR3 bases: TGCAGCGTTGGGGGGCAGATCACCGGGGAGCTGTTTTTT.

The chain uses TRBV9 and TRBJ1-4, with D unresolved. Trimming cost V 0 bases and J 0 bases, with 9 bases left between them. The germline CDR1 and CDR2 sequences are SGDLS and YYNGEE. The CDR3 extends over 16 amino acids. The CDR3 sequence: CASSVGPTATNEKLFF. The CDR3 DNA follows: TGTGCCAGCAGCGTAGGTCCTACAGCAACTAATGAAAAACTGTTTTTT. Complete variable domain (other parts from reference TRBV9 and TRBJ1-4): DSGVTQTPKHLITATGQRVTLRCSPRSGDLSVYWYQQSLDQGLQFLIQYYNGEERAKGNILERFSAQQFPDLHSELNLSSLELGDSALYFCASSVGPTATNEKLFFGSGTQLSVL.

A few counts support this clone. The chain couples TRBV6-5 to TRBJ2-4; 9 bases are a match to TRBD1. This CDR3 has 16 residues. The ends lost 2 bases at V and 8 bases at J; junction bases unmatched: 10. In germline, CDR1 is MNHEY, CDR2 SVGAGI. DNA of the CDR3: TGTGCCAGCAGTTACCGATTGACAGGGGGAATTGACATTCAGTACTTC. Its translation: CASSYRLTGGIDIQYF.

This rearrangement joins TRBV7-9 to TRBJ2-2; D uncertain. The CDR3 is made up of 11 amino acids. Germline V gene lookup returns CDR1 SEHNR and CDR2 FQNEAQ (reference sequence). Trimming cost V 5 bases and J 4 bases, with 2 bases left between them. CDR3 sequence: CASSLTGELFF. CDR3 DNA: TGTGCCAGCAGCCTCACCGGGGAGCTGTTTTTT.

The rearrangement uses TRBV5-4 and TRBJ1-1; TRBD1 matches 8 bases. The CDR3 extends over 12 amino acids. V was pared by 5 bases and J by 12 bases, with 9 bases of the junction left unmatched. Germline V lookup: CDR1 SGHNT, CDR2 YYREEE (reference sequence). CDR3 residues: CASSPGTGGPFF. CDR3 nucleotide sequence: TGTGCCAGCAGTCCCGGGACAGGCGGGCCTTTCTTT.

V and J are TRBV7-2 and TRBJ2-3; 9 bases are shared with TRBD2. V was clipped by 2 bases and J by 6 bases; unmatched bases: 6. Germline V gene data show CDR1 as SGHTA and CDR2 as FQGNSA. This CDR3 contains 15 residues. The CDR3 region is CASSLSLAGRDTQYF. CDR3 sequence (DNA): TGTGCCAGCAGCTTAAGTCTAGCGGGAAGGGATACGCAGTATTTT.

J is TRBJ2-3 and V is TRBV7-3; 11 bases match TRBD2. J gave up 3 bases and V 5 bases, and 4 bases lay outside the gene matches. Germline assignment: CDR1 SGHTA and CDR2 FQGTGA. The CDR3 sequence is 15 residues long. The CDR3 coding sequence is TGTGCCAGCAGCCCTAGACTAGCGGGGACAGATACGCAGTATTTT. The encoded protein is CASSPRLAGTDTQYF.

V is TRBV5-5 and J is TRBJ1-1; 8 bases match TRBD1. V was clipped by 4 bases and J by 8 bases; unmatched bases: 13. This CDR3 is built from 15 residues. The germline gives CDR1 SGHKS, CDR2 YYEKEE (reference sequence). This CDR3 is CASSGGTGRIAEAFF. The CDR3 DNA follows: TGTGCCAGCAGCGGGGGGACAGGCCGGATCGCAGAAGCTTTCTTT.

The J gene is TRBJ2-2, the V gene TRBV14; D is perhaps TRBD1 (5 bases). This CDR3 has 16 residues. Per the germline V gene, CDR1 is SGHDN and CDR2 is FVKESK. Trimming pared 5 bases from V and 0 bases from J, leaving 13 bases between. CDR3 loop: CASSGRGFANTGELFF. DNA of the CDR3: TGTGCCAGCAGCGGTAGGGGATTCGCGAACACCGGGGAGCTGTTTTTT. Combining the CDR3 with reference TRBV14 and TRBJ2-2 gives the whole variable domain EAGVTQFPSHSVIEKGQTVTLRCDPISGHDNLYWYRRVMGKEIKFLLHFVKESKQDESGMPNNRFLAERTGGTYSTLKVQPAELEDSGVYFCASSGRGFANTGELFFGEGSRLTVL.

The V and J genes are TRBV10-2 and TRBJ2-1, with TRBD1 identical over 10 bases. Germline loops: CDR1 WSHSY, CDR2 SAAADI. After removal of 3 bases from V and 6 bases from J, the junction contained 17 bases not matched to a gene. This CDR3 region has 19 residues. The CDR3 loop is CASSDPPLETGGVSNEQFF. CDR3 in DNA: TGCGCCAGCAGTGATCCCCCCCTAGAGACAGGGGGCGTTTCCAATGAGCAGTTCTTC.